This TCR beta chain was identified in a study of T cells in Graves' hyperthyroidism and ophthalmopathy. The CDR3 regions of TCR beta were amplified from RNA transcripts. When the TCR CDR3 underwent first-round RT-PCR, the HTBI primer set was used. TCRdb recomputed calls from the multiplex PCR reads with MiXCR, one row per CDR3 protein. The sample has hundreds of thousands of distinct CDR3 sequences, around 20% seen once; the top ten hold over 15%. The CDR3 extends over 15 amino acids. From germline, CDR1 is DFQATT and CDR2 SNEGSKA (reference sequence). The V gene lost 4 bases and the J gene lost 4 bases, with 19 bases spanning the gap. This clonotype was observed many times.

The genes are TRBV20-1 and TRBJ1-2; the D gene is possibly TRBD1 (5 bases). The receptor was isolated from a woman between 45 and 65 years old with Graves' hyperthyroidism that later progressed to Graves' ophthalmopathy. Input material: blood. The CDR3 region has the DNA TGCAGTGCTACTCAGGGCGCCGTTGAGGGCTATGGCTACACCTTC. It is translated as CSATQGAVEGYGYTF.